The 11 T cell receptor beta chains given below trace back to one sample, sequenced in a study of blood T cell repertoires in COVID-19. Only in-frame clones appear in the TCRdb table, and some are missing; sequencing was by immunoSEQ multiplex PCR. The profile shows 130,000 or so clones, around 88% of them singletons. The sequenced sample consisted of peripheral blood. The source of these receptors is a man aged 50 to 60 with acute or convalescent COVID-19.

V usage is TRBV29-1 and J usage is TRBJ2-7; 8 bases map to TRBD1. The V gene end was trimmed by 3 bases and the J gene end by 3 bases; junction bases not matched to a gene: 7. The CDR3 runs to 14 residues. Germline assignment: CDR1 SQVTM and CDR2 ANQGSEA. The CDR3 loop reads CSVDELGQGYEQYF. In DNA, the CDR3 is TGCAGCGTTGACGAATTAGGACAGGGCTACGAGCAGTACTTC.

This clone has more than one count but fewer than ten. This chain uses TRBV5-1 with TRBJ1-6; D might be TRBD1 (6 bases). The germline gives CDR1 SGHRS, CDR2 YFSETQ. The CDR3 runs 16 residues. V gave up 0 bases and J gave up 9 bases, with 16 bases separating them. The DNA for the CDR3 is TGCGCCAGCAGCTTGGACGGCAGGGGTGCTAGTTCACCCCTCCACTTT. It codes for CASSLDGRGASSPLHF.

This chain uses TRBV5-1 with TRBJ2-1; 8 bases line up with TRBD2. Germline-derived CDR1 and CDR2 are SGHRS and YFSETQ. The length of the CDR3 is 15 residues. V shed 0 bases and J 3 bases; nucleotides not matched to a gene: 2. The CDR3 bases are TGCGCCAGCAGCTTGGAGAGCGGGAGCTACAATGAGCAGTTCTTC. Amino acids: CASSLESGSYNEQFF.

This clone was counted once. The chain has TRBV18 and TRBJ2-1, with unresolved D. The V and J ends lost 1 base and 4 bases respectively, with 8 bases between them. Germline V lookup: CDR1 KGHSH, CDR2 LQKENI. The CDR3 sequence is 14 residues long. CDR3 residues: CASSPQQLYNEQFF. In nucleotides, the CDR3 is TGTGCCAGCTCACCACAGCAACTTTACAATGAGCAGTTCTTC.

CDR3 in DNA: TGTGCCAGTAGGACTAGCGGGAGAGAAGAGCAGTTCTTC. Its protein product is CASRTSGREEQFF. The chain couples TRBV19 to TRBJ2-1; 12 nucleotides match TRBD2. CDR1 is LNHDA, CDR2 SQIVND, per germline (reference sequence). J was trimmed by 10 bases and V by 6 bases; bases with no gene match: 4. The CDR3 is 13 amino acids. The variable domain in full, with the rest retrieved from reference TRBV19 and TRBJ2-1, is DGGITQSPKYLFRKEGQNVTLSCEQNLNHDAMYWYRQDPGQGLRLIYYSQIVNDFQKGDIAEGYSVSREKKESFPLTVTSAQKNPTAFYLCASRTSGREEQFFGPGTRLTVL.

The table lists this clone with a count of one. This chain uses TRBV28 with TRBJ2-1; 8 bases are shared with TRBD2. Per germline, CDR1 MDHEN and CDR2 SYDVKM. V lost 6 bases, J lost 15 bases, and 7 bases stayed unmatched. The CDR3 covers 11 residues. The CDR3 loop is CASSQGLDPFF. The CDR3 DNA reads TGTGCCAGCAGCCAGGGACTAGATCCGTTCTTC.

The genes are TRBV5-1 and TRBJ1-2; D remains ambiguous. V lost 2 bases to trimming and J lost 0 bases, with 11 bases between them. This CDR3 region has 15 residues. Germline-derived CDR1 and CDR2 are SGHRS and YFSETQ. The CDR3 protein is CASSFLAGANYGYTF. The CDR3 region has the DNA TGCGCCAGCAGCTTCTTGGCAGGCGCTAACTATGGCTACACCTTC.

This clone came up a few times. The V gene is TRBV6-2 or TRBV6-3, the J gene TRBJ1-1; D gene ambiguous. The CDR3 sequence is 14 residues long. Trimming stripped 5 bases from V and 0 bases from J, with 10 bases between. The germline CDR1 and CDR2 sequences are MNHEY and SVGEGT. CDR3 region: CASSTLPVNTEAFF. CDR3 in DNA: TGTGCCAGCAGTACCCTCCCGGTGAACACTGAAGCTTTCTTT.

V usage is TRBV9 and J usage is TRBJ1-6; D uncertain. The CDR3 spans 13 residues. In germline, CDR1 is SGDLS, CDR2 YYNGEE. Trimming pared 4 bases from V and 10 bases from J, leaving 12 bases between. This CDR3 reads CASSPLSGSPLHF. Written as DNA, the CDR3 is TGTGCCAGCAGCCCCCTATCGGGATCACCCCTCCACTTT.

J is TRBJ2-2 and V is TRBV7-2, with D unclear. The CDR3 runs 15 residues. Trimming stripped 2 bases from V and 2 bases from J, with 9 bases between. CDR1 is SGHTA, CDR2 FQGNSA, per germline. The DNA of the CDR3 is TGTGCCAGCAGCTTACTGAGTGTTAACACCGGGGAGCTGTTTTTT. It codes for CASSLLSVNTGELFF.

Here the CDR3 DNA reads TGTGCCAGCAGTTACTACCAGGGGGAGGAAGGCTACACCTTC. It encodes CASSYYQGEEGYTF. This rearrangement joins TRBV2 to TRBJ1-2, with TRBD1 identical over 7 bases. V lost 5 bases to trimming and J lost 8 bases; unmatched junction nucleotides: 11. This CDR3 is built from 14 residues. Per the germline V gene, CDR1 is SNHLY and CDR2 is FYNNEI.